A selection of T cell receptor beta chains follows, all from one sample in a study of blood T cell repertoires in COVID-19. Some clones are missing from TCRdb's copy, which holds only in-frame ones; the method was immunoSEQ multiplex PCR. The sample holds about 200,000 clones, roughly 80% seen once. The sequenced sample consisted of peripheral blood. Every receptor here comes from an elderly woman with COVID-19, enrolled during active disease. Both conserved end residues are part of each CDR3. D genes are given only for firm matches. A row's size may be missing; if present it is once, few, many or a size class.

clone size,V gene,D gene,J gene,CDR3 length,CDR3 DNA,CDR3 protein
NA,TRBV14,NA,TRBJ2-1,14,TGTGCCAGCAGTTACCGGGACTTTACTAATGAGCAGTTCTTC,CASSYRDFTNEQFF
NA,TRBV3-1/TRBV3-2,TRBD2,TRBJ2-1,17,TGTGCCAGCAGCCAAGAGGTAAAAGCGGGAGCGATCAATGAGCAGTTCTTC,CASSQEVKAGAINEQFF
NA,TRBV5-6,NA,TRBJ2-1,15,TGTGCCAGCAGCGAAGTTGGGAGGGGGTACAATGAGCAGTTCTTC,CASSEVGRGYNEQFF
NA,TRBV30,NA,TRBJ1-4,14,TGTGCCTGGGGCACGGGGGGAACTAATGAAAAACTGTTTTTT,CAWGTGGTNEKLFF
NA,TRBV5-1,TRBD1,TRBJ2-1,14,TGCGCCAGCAGAACGACAGGGCAGCACAATGAGCAGTTCTTC,CASRTTGQHNEQFF
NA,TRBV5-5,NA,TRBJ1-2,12,TGTGCCAGCACCATTACAGGGTATGGCTACACCTTC,CASTITGYGYTF
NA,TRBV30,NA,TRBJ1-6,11,TGTGCCTGGAGTCTTAATTCACCCCTCCACTTT,CAWSLNSPLHF
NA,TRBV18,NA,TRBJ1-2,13,TGTGCCAGCTCACCAACGACGGGCTATGGCTACACCTTC,CASSPTTGYGYTF
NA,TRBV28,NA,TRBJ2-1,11,TGTGCCAGCAGTGTTAGAGATGAGCAGTTCTTC,CASSVRDEQFF
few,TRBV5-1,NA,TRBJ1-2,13,TGCGCCAGCAGCTTGGGCCAGGGGTTGGGCTACACCTTC,CASSLGQGLGYTF
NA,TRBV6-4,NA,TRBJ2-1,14,TGTGCCAGCAGTGCGGAGAGCTCCTACAATGAGCAGTTCTTC,CASSAESSYNEQFF
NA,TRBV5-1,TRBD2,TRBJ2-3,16,TGCGCCAGCAGCTCCCGGACTAGCGGGGGGAAAGATACGCAGTATTTT,CASSSRTSGGKDTQYF
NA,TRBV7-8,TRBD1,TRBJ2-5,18,TGTGCCAGCAGCTTACGGACAGGGAACACACCTAGAGAAGAGACCCAGTACTTC,CASSLRTGNTPREETQYF
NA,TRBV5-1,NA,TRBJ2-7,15,TGCGCCAGCAGCCCCTTGGGGCCCAACCTCTACGAGCAGTACTTC,CASSPLGPNLYEQYF
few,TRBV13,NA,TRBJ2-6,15,TGTGCCAGCAGCACCACAGAATCTAGGGCCAACGTCCTGACTTTC,CASSTTESRANVLTF
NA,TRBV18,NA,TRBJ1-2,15,TGTGCCAGCTCACCCCCGGGACGGGGGACTGTAGGCTACACCTTC,CASSPPGRGTVGYTF
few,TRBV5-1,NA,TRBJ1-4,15,TGCGCCAGCAGCTTGGGCCCGAGGGCTAATGAAAAACTGTTTTTT,CASSLGPRANEKLFF
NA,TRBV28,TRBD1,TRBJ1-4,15,TGTGCCAGCAGTTCTGTAGGGGGCTCAGGTGAAAAACTGTTTTTT,CASSSVGGSGEKLFF
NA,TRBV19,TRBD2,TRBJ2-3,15,TGTGCCAGTTCCGGGGGGGGTTTCGACACAGATACGCAGTATTTT,CASSGGGFDTDTQYF
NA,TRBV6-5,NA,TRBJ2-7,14,TGTGCCAGCAGGACAACGGGGTTAAGCGGCGAGCAGTACTTC,CASRTTGLSGEQYF
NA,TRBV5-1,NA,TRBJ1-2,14,TGCGCCAGCAGCTTGGACGGGGTAATGAGGGGCTACACCTTC,CASSLDGVMRGYTF
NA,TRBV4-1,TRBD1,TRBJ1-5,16,TGCGCCAGCAGCAGTCGGACAGGGAGTAATACTCAGCCCCAGCATTTT,CASSSRTGSNTQPQHF
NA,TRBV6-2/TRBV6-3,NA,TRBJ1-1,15,TGTGCCAGCAGTTACCCCCCTGGAGGGAACACTGAAGCTTTCTTT,CASSYPPGGNTEAFF
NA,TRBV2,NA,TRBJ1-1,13,TGTGCCAGCAGTGAGAGCGGGAACACTGAAGCTTTCTTT,CASSESGNTEAFF
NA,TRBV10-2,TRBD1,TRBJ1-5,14,TGCGCCAGCAACGACAGGGGTCCGAATCAGCCCCAGCATTTT,CASNDRGPNQPQHF
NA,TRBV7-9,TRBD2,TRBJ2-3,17,TGTGCCAGCAGCCCTAGCGGGAGGGCCGGGGTGGCAGATACGCAGTATTTT,CASSPSGRAGVADTQYF
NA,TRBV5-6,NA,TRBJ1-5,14,TGTGCCAGCAGTTGGGGGGGGCCGAATCAGCCCCAGCATTTT,CASSWGGPNQPQHF
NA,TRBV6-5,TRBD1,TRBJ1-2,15,TGTGCCAGCTTACTATCTACAGGGGCTCCCTATGGCTACACCTTC,CASLLSTGAPYGYTF
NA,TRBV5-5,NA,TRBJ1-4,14,TGTGCCAGCAGCTTAGGGCCCGGGAGTGAAAAACTGTTTTTT,CASSLGPGSEKLFF
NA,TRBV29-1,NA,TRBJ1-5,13,TGCAGCGTTGATCAGGGTACCAATCAGCCCCAGCATTTT,CSVDQGTNQPQHF
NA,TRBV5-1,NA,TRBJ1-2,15,TGCGCCAGCAGCTCCAGTCTTACGCCTAACTATGGCTACACCTTC,CASSSSLTPNYGYTF
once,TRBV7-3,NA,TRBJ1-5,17,TGTGCCAGCAGCTTTACTGACTGGGACAATAGCAATCAGCCCCAGCATTTT,CASSFTDWDNSNQPQHF
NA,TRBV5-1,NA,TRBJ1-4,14,TGCGCCAGCAGATCTCAGACTACTAATGAAAAACTGTTTTTT,CASRSQTTNEKLFF